A single sample is the source of the 10 T cell receptor beta chains below, sequenced in a study of blood T cells in healthy people across ages. Primers used in a second PCR of roughly 7 to 11 cycles were a sample-barcoded 5' primer and a J-beta primer mix. Each CDR3 protein gets one entry after TCRdb re-called the 5' RACE reads with MiXCR. Of approximately 900,000 distinct CDR3 sequences in the sample, about 44% were seen once. Sequencing used blood. The receptors shown here come from a man in his thirties or forties in good health.

This clonotype has only a few counts. The V and J genes are TRBV6-5 and TRBJ2-1; D unclear. The V gene's germline CDR1 is MNHEY and CDR2 SVGAGI. The CDR3 is 13 amino acids. V was cut by 6 bases and J by 12 bases, with 18 bases left in between. The CDR3 loop reads CASRPETLQVQFF. The CDR3 DNA is TGTGCCAGCAGACCTGAAACCCTACAAGTGCAGTTCTTC.

This clonotype was observed at least ten times. V and J are TRBV11-1 and TRBJ2-3, with 11 nucleotides matching TRBD2. Germline-derived CDR1 and CDR2 are SGHAT and FQDESV (reference sequence). The V segment lost 5 bases and the J segment 6 bases; nucleotides outside the gene matches: 10. The CDR3 extends over 16 amino acids. In nucleotides, the CDR3 is TGTGCCAGCAGCACCCGGACTAGCGGGCGTCTTGATACGCAGTATTTT. Its translation is CASSTRTSGRLDTQYF.

As for this clonotype: One junction end disagrees with the germline gene, perhaps due to a read error. This chain joins TRBV5-1 and TRBJ2-3; TRBD2 aligns across 8 bases. Germline assignment: CDR1 SGHRS and CDR2 YFSETQ. This CDR3 has 15 residues. Written as DNA, the CDR3 is TGCGCCAGCAGTAGCGGGGATCCCAACACAGATGCGCAGTATTTT. This gives the protein CASSSGDPNTDAQYF. The complete variable domain, with remaining parts taken from reference TRBV5-1 and TRBJ2-3, reads KAGVTQTPRYLIKTRGQQVTLSCSPISGHRSVSWYQQTPGQGLQFLFEYFSETQRNKGNFPGRFSGRQFSNSRSEMNVSTLELGDSALYLCASSSGDPNTDAQYFGPGTRLTVL.

This clonotype was seen more than once but under ten times. The genes are TRBV12-3 or TRBV12-4 and TRBJ1-4, with D tentatively TRBD1 (5 bases). Trimming cost V 8 bases and J 7 bases, with 17 bases left between them. CDR3 length: 14 residues. For the CDR3, the DNA is TGTGCCAGCTCGTTGGAGGGGTACCGTGAAAAACTGTTTTTT. It translates to CASSLEGYREKLFF.

This clonotype was seen only a few times. V usage is TRBV6-6 and J usage is TRBJ2-7, with D perhaps matching TRBD2 (6 bases). Germline V gives CDR1 MNHNY, CDR2 SVGAGI (reference sequence). The CDR3 is 15 amino acids. The germline V and J ends were trimmed by 6 bases and 0 bases, with 15 bases remaining between them. The CDR3: CASRPPERASYEQYF. CDR3 coding DNA: TGTGCCAGCAGACCTCCGGAGCGGGCCTCCTACGAGCAGTACTTC.

J is TRBJ2-3 and V is TRBV9, with a possible D match to TRBD1 (6 bases). This CDR3 comprises 16 residues. Germline V gives CDR1 SGDLS, CDR2 YYNGEE. Trimming left V 0 bases short and J 1 base short, with 12 bases between. The CDR3 region has the DNA TGTGCCAGCAGCGTAGGGGGGCCCAGGGGCACAGATACGCAGTATTTT. This codes for CASSVGGPRGTDTQYF.

The chain joins TRBV11-2 to TRBJ2-1, with unresolved D. The CDR3 sequence is 14 residues long. The germline CDR1 and CDR2 sequences are SGHAT and FQNNGV. Trimming left V 2 bases short and J 10 bases short, with 15 bases between. The CDR3: CASSLLAGTHEQFF. CDR3 in DNA: TGTGCCAGCAGCTTATTAGCAGGTACCCACGAGCAGTTCTTC.

J is TRBJ1-1 and V is TRBV6-5; tentative D call: TRBD1 (6 bases). CDR1 MNHEY and CDR2 SVGAGI come from the germline V gene. V lost 7 bases and J lost 0, with 15 bases in between. The CDR3 covers 15 residues. CDR3 DNA: TGTGCCAGCATGGAGACAGGCTATATGAACACTGAAGCTTTCTTT. Translated: CASMETGYMNTEAFF.

V and J are TRBV5-1 and TRBJ2-3, with TRBD2 matching 7 bases. The CDR3 contains 15 residues. Germline loops: CDR1 SGHRS, CDR2 YFSETQ. Trimming took 3 bases from V and 5 from J; bases not matched to a gene: 9. CDR3: CASSWNPREGDTQYF. As DNA, the CDR3 is TGCGCCAGCAGCTGGAACCCCAGGGAGGGAGATACGCAGTATTTT.

This chain joins TRBV9 and TRBJ2-1, with TRBD2 matching 12 bases. Germline V gene lookup returns CDR1 SGDLS and CDR2 YYNGEE. The CDR3 spans 15 residues. The ends lost 3 bases at V and 9 bases at J; junction bases unmatched: 7. DNA for the CDR3: TGTGCCAGCAGCGCCCCTAGCGGGGGGGCCTTTGAGCAGTTCTTC. It specifies CASSAPSGGAFEQFF. The whole variable domain, filled in from reference TRBV9 and TRBJ2-1, reads DSGVTQTPKHLITATGQRVTLRCSPRSGDLSVYWYQQSLDQGLQFLIQYYNGEERAKGNILERFSAQQFPDLHSELNLSSLELGDSALYFCASSAPSGGAFEQFFGPGTRLTVL.